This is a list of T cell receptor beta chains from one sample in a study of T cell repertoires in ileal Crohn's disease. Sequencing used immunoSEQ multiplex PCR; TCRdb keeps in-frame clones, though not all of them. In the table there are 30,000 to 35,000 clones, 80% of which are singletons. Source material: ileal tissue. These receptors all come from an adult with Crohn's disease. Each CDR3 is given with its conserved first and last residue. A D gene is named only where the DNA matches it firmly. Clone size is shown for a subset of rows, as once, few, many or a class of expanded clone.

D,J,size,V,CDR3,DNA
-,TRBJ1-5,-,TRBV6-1,CASSEGRIGAQPQHF,TGTGCCAGCAGTGAGGGCCGAATTGGGGCCCAGCCCCAGCATTTT
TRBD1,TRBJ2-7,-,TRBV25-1,CASSERFMGQISYEQYF,TGTGCCAGCAGTGAGAGATTTATGGGACAGATCTCCTACGAGCAGTACTTC
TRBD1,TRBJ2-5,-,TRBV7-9,CASSLATGGLAETQYF,TGTGCCAGCAGCTTAGCAACAGGGGGCTTAGCGGAGACCCAGTACTTC
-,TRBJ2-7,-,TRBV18,CASSLSGGYEQYF,TGTGCCAGCTCTCTGTCCGGCGGTTACGAGCAGTACTTC
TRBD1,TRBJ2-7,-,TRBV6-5,CASRTTGGEQYF,TGTGCCAGCAGGACCACAGGGGGCGAGCAGTACTTC
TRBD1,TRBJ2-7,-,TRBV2,CASSEAGTGGYEQYF,TGTGCCAGCAGTGAAGCCGGGACAGGGGGTTACGAGCAGTACTTC
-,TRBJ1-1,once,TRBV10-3,CAISESQGREAFF,TGTGCCATCAGTGAGTCGCAGGGTCGTGAAGCTTTCTTT
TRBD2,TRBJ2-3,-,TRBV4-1,CASSPYTSATDTQYF,TGCGCCAGCAGCCCTTATACTAGCGCAACAGATACGCAGTATTTT
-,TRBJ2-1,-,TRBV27,CASSSFYGSYNEQFF,TGTGCCAGCAGTTCCTTTTACGGCTCCTACAATGAGCAGTTCTTC
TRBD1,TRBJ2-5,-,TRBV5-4,CASSLGATGFYETQYF,TGTGCCAGCAGCTTGGGGGCGACAGGGTTTTACGAGACCCAGTACTTC
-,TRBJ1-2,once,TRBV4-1,CASSQGRWGSGYTF,TGCGCCAGCAGCCAAGGTCGCTGGGGCTCTGGCTACACCTTC
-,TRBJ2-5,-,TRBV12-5,CASGLRLASETQYF,TGTGCTAGTGGTTTAAGGCTAGCGAGCGAGACCCAGTACTTC
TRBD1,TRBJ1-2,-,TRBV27,CASSLVGTGYGYTF,TGTGCCAGCAGTTTAGTGGGGACAGGTTATGGCTACACCTTC
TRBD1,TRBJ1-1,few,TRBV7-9,CASSSGQGYKGAFF,TGTGCCAGCAGCTCCGGACAGGGGTATAAGGGAGCTTTCTTT
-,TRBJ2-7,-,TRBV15,CATSREGQSYEQYF,TGTGCCACCAGCAGAGAGGGCCAGTCCTACGAGCAGTACTTC
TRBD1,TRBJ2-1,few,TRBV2,CASTQYLGQGTGEQFF,TGTGCCAGCACTCAATACCTGGGACAGGGCACAGGTGAGCAGTTCTTC
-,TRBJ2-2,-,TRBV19,CASSMGHPTGELFF,TGTGCCAGTAGTATGGGACACCCCACCGGGGAGCTGTTTTTT
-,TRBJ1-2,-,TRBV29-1,CSARRGSTGVNYGYTF,TGCAGCGCCCGCAGGGGCTCGACGGGCGTTAACTATGGCTACACCTTC
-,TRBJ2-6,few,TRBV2,CASSDTRGGSGANVLTF,TGTGCCAGCAGTGATACAAGAGGGGGCTCTGGGGCCAACGTCCTGACTTTC
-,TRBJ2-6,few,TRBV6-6,CASSHGGGGANVLTF,TGTGCCAGCAGTCACGGAGGTGGTGGGGCCAACGTCCTGACTTTC
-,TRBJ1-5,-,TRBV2,CASRVFSNQPQHF,TGTGCCAGCCGAGTATTCAGCAATCAGCCCCAGCATTTT
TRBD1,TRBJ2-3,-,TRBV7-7,CASSKQGAPTDTQYF,TGTGCTAGCAGCAAACAGGGGGCTCCCACAGATACGCAGTATTTT
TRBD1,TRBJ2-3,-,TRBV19,CASSMDRVVSDTQYF,TGTGCCAGTAGTATGGACAGGGTTGTAAGTGATACGCAGTATTTT
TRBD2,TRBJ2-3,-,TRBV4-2,CASSQDITSGSTDTQYF,TGTGCCAGCAGCCAAGATATAACTAGCGGAAGCACAGATACGCAGTATTTT
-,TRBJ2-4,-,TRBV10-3,CAISESRDGNIQYF,TGTGCCATCAGTGAGTCGCGCGACGGGAACATTCAGTACTTC
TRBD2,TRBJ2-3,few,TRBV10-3,CAISEKGIAGPGDTQYF,TGTGCCATCAGTGAAAAGGGGATAGCGGGACCTGGGGATACGCAGTATTTT
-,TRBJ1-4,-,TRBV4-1,CASSQVLDSKLFF,TGCGCCAGCAGCCAAGTCCTTGACAGCAAACTGTTTTTT
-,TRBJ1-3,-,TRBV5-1,CASSRTSSGNTIYF,TGCGCCAGCAGCAGAACAAGCTCTGGAAACACCATATATTTT
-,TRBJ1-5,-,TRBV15,CATSRGGWAQPQHF,TGTGCCACCAGCAGAGGAGGGTGGGCTCAGCCCCAGCATTTT
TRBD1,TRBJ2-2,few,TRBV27,CASSFRGPNTGELFF,TGTGCCAGCAGTTTCAGGGGGCCGAACACCGGGGAGCTGTTTTTT
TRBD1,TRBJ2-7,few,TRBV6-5,CASRSQGGAYEQYF,TGTGCCAGCAGATCACAGGGGGGAGCCTACGAGCAGTACTTC
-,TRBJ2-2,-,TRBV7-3,CASSPQGPGELFF,TGTGCCAGCAGCCCACAGGGACCCGGGGAGCTGTTTTTT
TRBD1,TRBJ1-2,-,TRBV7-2,CASSRGTGKSYTF,TGTGCCAGCAGCCGCGGGACAGGGAAGAGCTACACCTTC
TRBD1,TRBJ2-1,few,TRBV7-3,CASSLTFTGGNEQFF,TGTGCCAGCAGCTTAACGTTTACAGGGGGCAATGAGCAGTTCTTC
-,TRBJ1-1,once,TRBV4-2,CASSQETGFTEAFF,TGTGCCAGCAGCCAAGAGACAGGTTTCACTGAAGCTTTCTTT
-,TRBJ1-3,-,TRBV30,CAWRVQGPSGNTIYF,TGTGCCTGGAGGGTTCAGGGCCCCTCTGGAAACACCATATATTTT
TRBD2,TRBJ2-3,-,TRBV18,CASSPPGGRYSTDTQYF,TGTGCCAGCTCACCACCGGGAGGGAGGTACAGCACAGATACGCAGTATTTT
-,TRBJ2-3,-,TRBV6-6,CASSSNTGTDTQYF,TGTGCCAGCAGTTCAAATACAGGAACAGATACGCAGTATTTT
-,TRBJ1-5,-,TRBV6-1,CASTAWGSNQPQHF,TGTGCCAGCACCGCATGGGGCAGCAATCAGCCCCAGCATTTT
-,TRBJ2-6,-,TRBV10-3,CAHMGGGSSGANVLTF,TGTGCCCACATGGGAGGGGGTTCCTCTGGGGCCAACGTCCTGACTTTC
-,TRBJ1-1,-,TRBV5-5,CASSLERNTEAFF,TGTGCCAGCAGCTTGGAGAGGAACACTGAAGCTTTCTTT
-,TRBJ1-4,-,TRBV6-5,CASSPSGSGEKLFF,TGTGCCAGCAGTCCGTCTGGGTCGGGTGAAAAACTGTTTTTT
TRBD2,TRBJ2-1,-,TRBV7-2,CASSLVAGGVEQFF,TGTGCCAGCAGCTTAGTAGCGGGAGGGGTTGAGCAGTTCTTC
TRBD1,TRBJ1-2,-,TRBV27,CASSLHRTGAGMGSDYGYTF,TGTGCCAGCAGTTTACACCGGACAGGGGCCGGTATGGGTTCAGACTATGGCTACACCTTC
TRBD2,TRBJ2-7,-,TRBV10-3,CAISRGHGTSDRLNF,TGTGCCATCAGTAGGGGACACGGGACTAGTGACCGACTAAACTTC
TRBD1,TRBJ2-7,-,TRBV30,CAWSGQGEQYF,TGTGCCTGGAGTGGACAGGGCGAGCAGTACTTC
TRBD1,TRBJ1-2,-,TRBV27,CASSRQGNYGYTF,TGTGCCAGCAGTCGACAGGGGAACTATGGCTACACCTTC
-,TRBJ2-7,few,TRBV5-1,CASSLMPGALSYEQYF,TGCGCCAGCAGCTTGATGCCAGGGGCTCTGTCCTACGAGCAGTACTTC
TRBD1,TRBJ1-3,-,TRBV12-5,CASGLVWDRDGNTIYF,TGTGCTAGTGGTTTGGTATGGGACAGGGATGGAAACACCATATATTTT
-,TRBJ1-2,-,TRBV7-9,CASSLGQGYGYTF,TGTGCCAGCAGCCTGGGGCAGGGCTATGGCTACACCTTC
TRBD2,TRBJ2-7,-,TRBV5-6,CASSWTSGGGSSYEQYF,TGTGCCAGCAGCTGGACTAGCGGGGGAGGAAGCTCCTACGAGCAGTACTTC
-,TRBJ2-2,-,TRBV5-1,CASSQYPGLGAGELFF,TGCGCCAGCAGCCAATACCCGGGACTCGGGGCCGGGGAGCTGTTTTTT
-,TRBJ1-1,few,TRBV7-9,CASSLNGVSTEAFF,TGTGCCAGCAGCTTAAACGGGGTTAGCACTGAAGCTTTCTTT
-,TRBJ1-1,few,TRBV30,CAWSFSGNTEAFF,TGTGCCTGGAGTTTTTCCGGGAACACTGAAGCTTTCTTT
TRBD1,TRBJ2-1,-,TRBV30,CAWNDRGETEQFF,TGTGCCTGGAATGACAGGGGGGAGACTGAGCAGTTCTTC
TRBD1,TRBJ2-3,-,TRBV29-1,CSARQGTDTQYF,TGCAGCGCCCGACAGGGGACAGATACGCAGTATTTT
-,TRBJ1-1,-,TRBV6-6,CASTQGKGTEAFF,TGTGCCAGCACCCAGGGGAAGGGGACTGAAGCTTTCTTT
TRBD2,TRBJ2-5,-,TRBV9,CASSVGHSGRAEETQYF,TGTGCCAGCAGCGTAGGACATAGCGGGAGGGCCGAGGAGACCCAGTACTTC
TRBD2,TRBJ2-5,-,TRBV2,CASSEGGRLETQYF,TGTGCCAGCAGTGAGGGCGGGAGGCTGGAGACCCAGTACTTC